What follows are 2 T cell receptor beta chains derived from one specimen sequenced in a study of Graves' ophthalmopathy and Graves' hyperthyroidism. Amplification of the TCR beta CDR3 regions used RNA transcripts (as template). First-round RT-PCR used HTBI primers; second-round multiplex PCR followed. TCRdb used MiXCR to reprocess the multiplex PCR reads, holding one entry per CDR3 protein. The sample yields around 660,000 distinct CDR3 sequences, under 50% seen once. Sequencing input: peripheral blood. These receptors all come from an adult man with Graves' ophthalmopathy.

This chain connects TRBV7-3 to TRBJ2-2; 8 positions match TRBD1. Per the germline V gene, CDR1 is SGHTA and CDR2 is FQGTGA. V gave up 5 bases and J gave up 5 bases; unmatched junction bases: 4. This CDR3 region has 14 residues. The CDR3 sequence is CASSRYRGTGELFF. CDR3 nucleotide sequence: TGTGCCAGCAGCCGATACAGGGGGACCGGGGAGCTGTTTTTT.

Only a few counts were recorded for this clonotype. The chain is built from TRBV7-9 and TRBJ2-3, with D tentatively TRBD2 (6 bases). CDR1 and CDR2 from the germline V gene are SEHNR and FQNEAQ (reference sequence). The CDR3 spans 14 residues. With 5 bases removed from V and 3 bases from J, the gap between germline ends came to 12 bases. The CDR3 DNA follows: TGTGCCAGCAGCCCGGGACGGGGGACAGATACGCAGTATTTT. Translated, it gives CASSPGRGTDTQYF.